This T cell receptor (gamma chain) is drawn from a study of γδ T cells in repeated Plasmodium falciparum infection. About the research overall: Donors had four controlled P. falciparum NF54 infections over approximately 600 days. Study-wide points: Vgamma9/Vdelta2+ T cells showed a stable polyclonal repertoire with shared TCRgamma sequences.

This clone was detected only a few times. The antigen remains unidentified. This likely came from a read error, as a far larger clone is one base away. The sample contains more than one DNA sequence encoding this CDR3. TCRdb re-analyzed the multiplex PCR reads via CATT. The profile shows approximately 30,000 gamma-chain clones, 1.4% of them singletons. Gammadelta T cells were flow-sorted from PBMC into Vgamma9/Vdelta2+ and Vdelta2-negative populations for bulk analysis. The CDR3 is 13 amino acids. Germline V gives CDR1 EGSTGY, CDR2 YDSYTSSV. The TCR was taken from a pool of human donors (malaria-infected and uninfected, not separated). Sequencing was performed on gamma-delta T cells from blood. V usage is TRGV4 and J usage is TRGJ1 or TRGJ2. Germline matching of the DNA provided the J gene here, since TCRdb leaves it blank. Written as DNA, the CDR3 is TGTGCTACCTGGGATGGATATTATTATAAGAAACTCTTT. This encodes CATWDGYYYKKLF.